One and the same sample provided the 19 T cell receptor beta chains below, sequenced in a study of CXCR3-negative and CXCR3-positive naive CD8 T cells. Each TRB cDNA library was prepared by 5' RACE (with UMI labels). From the 5' RACE reads, TCRdb lists one entry per CDR3 protein and no DNA. This sample's clone table lists about 5,800 distinct CDR3 sequences. The sequenced sample consisted of naive CXCR3- CD8+ T cells from blood. Subset specified: CD45RO-CCR7+CD27+CD95- naive CD8+ T cells lacking CXCR3 (TNR3-). These receptors were collected from a human donor in good health. Some clones in this sample may be carry-over from other donors' samples.

By frequency, this clonotype is medium-sized. The CDR3 spells CSVDRTSGTSTDTQYF. The rearrangement uses TRBV29-1 and TRBJ2-3; the D gene TCRdb calls, TRBD2, cannot be checked with no DNA. The CDR3 loop spans 16 amino acids. The germline CDR1 and CDR2 sequences are SQVTM and ANQGSEA.

V is TRBV18 and J is TRBJ2-2; TCRdb designates TRBD1, a call that cannot be tested without DNA. The V gene's germline CDR1 is KGHSH and CDR2 LQKENI. The CDR3 consists of 15 residues. The CDR3 sequence is CASSLGTGGTGELFF.

The chain combines TRBV19 with TRBJ1-2; with no DNA, the TCRdb D assignment of TRBD1 cannot be verified. Germline-derived CDR1 and CDR2 are LNHDA and SQIVND (reference sequence). The CDR3 sequence is 15 residues long. The CDR3 region is CASSSTGTGFYGYTF.

The J gene is TRBJ1-2, the V gene TRBV29-1; TCRdb's assignment of TRBD1 cannot be checked, as there is no DNA. CDR1 is SQVTM, CDR2 ANQGSEA, per germline. This CDR3 spans 15 amino acids. CDR3 residues: CSVAVGIQGDYGYTF.

The V and J genes are TRBV20-1 and TRBJ2-1; as DNA is missing, the TRBD2 call by TCRdb cannot be tested. CDR3 length: 15 residues. Germline V gene sequence: CDR1 DFQATT, CDR2 SNEGSKA (reference sequence). CDR3 amino acids: CSAVYTSGGYNEQFF.

The chain uses TRBV29-1 and TRBJ2-1. Germline CDR1 is SQVTM and CDR2 is ANQGSEA. The CDR3 loop spans 15 amino acids. CDR3: CSVETTESSYNEQFF.

The rearrangement uses TRBV20-1 and TRBJ1-6; TCRdb lists TRBD1, though no DNA is available to test this call. This CDR3 contains 16 residues. The V gene's germline CDR1 is DFQATT and CDR2 SNEGSKA (reference sequence). The CDR3 sequence: CSASSSGASYNSPLHF.

This clonotype shows up as medium-sized by frequency. This chain connects TRBV7-3 to TRBJ2-5; TCRdb's D call, TRBD1, is unchecked because there is no DNA. CDR1 SGHTA and CDR2 FQGTGA come from the germline V gene. This CDR3 has 15 amino acids. The CDR3 reads CASSLFDGGTETQYF.

The chain couples TRBV7-9 to TRBJ1-4; no DNA is available, so the TRBD1 call from TCRdb remains unchecked. This CDR3 comprises 17 residues. Germline V lookup: CDR1 SEHNR, CDR2 FQNEAQ (reference sequence). The chain's CDR3 is CASSSGTGGATNEKLFF.

This chain uses TRBV10-3 with TRBJ1-1. The CDR3 is made up of 13 amino acids. Germline CDR1 and CDR2: ENHRY and SYGVKD. CDR3 sequence: CAISDSGNTEAFF.

V gene TRBV4-2 combines with J gene TRBJ2-7; lacking DNA, the TRBD2 call made by TCRdb goes unchecked. The CDR3 consists of 16 residues. Germline CDR1 and CDR2: LGHNA and YNFKEQ. The CDR3 here is CASSQEEAGFSYEQYF.

This chain uses TRBV7-8 with TRBJ2-1; checking the TCRdb D call of TRBD1 is not possible without DNA. Germline assignment: CDR1 SGHVS and CDR2 FQNEAQ. The length of the CDR3 is 19 residues. This CDR3 is CASSSTFPLPGTTDNEQFF.

CDR3 amino acids: CSVRQVSYNEQFF. The V call is TRBV29-1, the J call TRBJ2-1; as DNA is missing, the TRBD1 call by TCRdb cannot be tested. This CDR3 is built from 13 residues. CDR1 and CDR2 (germline): SQVTM, ANQGSEA.

This sequence joins TRBV24-1 and TRBJ2-1; the TRBD1 assignment by TCRdb is unverifiable without DNA. Germline CDR1 reads KGHDR; CDR2 reads SFDVKD. The CDR3 totals 13 residues. CDR3 region: CATALGETNEQFF.

The CDR3 spells CASSWGGTGTSGGPSTDTQYF. V and J are TRBV13 and TRBJ2-3; lacking DNA, the TRBD2 call made by TCRdb goes unchecked. The germline CDR1 and CDR2 sequences are PRHDT and FYEKMQ (reference sequence). The CDR3 loop spans 21 amino acids.

The rearrangement joins TRBV19 to TRBJ1-2; TCRdb calls TRBD1, which cannot be checked without DNA. CDR3 length equals 15 residues. Germline V gene lookup returns CDR1 LNHDA and CDR2 SQIVND (reference sequence). The CDR3 sequence is CASSFDRISNYGYTF.

This chain joins TRBV10-3 and TRBJ1-2. Germline CDR1 and CDR2: ENHRY and SYGVKD. This CDR3 has 14 amino acids. The CDR3 protein is CAVSGTGQAYGYTF.

This chain connects TRBV5-1 to TRBJ2-1. The germline CDR1 and CDR2 sequences are SGHRS and YFSETQ. CDR3 size: 13 residues. The CDR3 spells CASSLAEADEQFF.

V is TRBV27 and J is TRBJ2-7. CDR3 length equals 14 residues. Per germline, CDR1 MNHEY and CDR2 SMNVEV (reference sequence). CDR3 region: CASSFLGSPYEQYF.